This T cell receptor beta chain was identified during a study of blood T cell repertoires in COVID-19. The overall study: In each case, the material was cDNA or gDNA derived from T cells, B-cell-depleted T cells, or PBMCs.

Germline V CDR1 and CDR2: LNHDA, SQIVND (reference sequence). The CDR3 spans 16 residues. Trimming took 7 bases from V and 2 from J; bases not matched to a gene: 6. Participants' reported clinical history set cohort assignment. Repertoires were generated with immunoSEQ multiplex PCR, while TCRdb's copy carries only in-frame clones and drops some. The repertoire holds some 340,000 clones, more than 85% seen once, with about 4% in the top ten. This chain joins TRBV19 and TRBJ2-6, with 9 nucleotides matching TRBD1. This sequence was found in a woman in her 30s who had been exposed to COVID-19. What was sequenced was PBMCs or T cells enriched from blood (not recorded which). CDR3 nucleotide sequence: TGTGCCAGTAACTTTGGACAGGGGACTGGGGCCAACGTCCTGACTTTC. Residues: CASNFGQGTGANVLTF.